This record covers a single TCR beta chain. Its antigen remains unknown. This sample is drawn from a study of T cell repertoires in cytomegalovirus infection. Overall study: It can be stated that public TCR beta signatures indicated CMV infection as well as a matching HLA type. Whole-study results and caveats: The study found HLA-C-restricted CMV-specific TCR beta clonotypes dominating the ex vivo response.

Trimming took 7 bases from V and 0 from J, leaving 16 bases between them. Germline CDR1 and CDR2: SNHLY and FYNNEI. The CDR3 has 15 residues. TCRdb re-called the reads through MiXCR, storing one row per CDR3 protein. The sample records hundreds of thousands of distinct CDR3 sequences, around a third being singletons. The receptor comes from a human donor in good health (CMV status not recorded). Some clones in this sample may be carry-over from other donors' samples. The input for sequencing was cultured PBMCs, taken from culture after CMV antigen stimulation. The chain combines TRBV2 with TRBJ2-7; D possibly matches TRBD1 or TRBD2 (5 bases each). This chain's CDR3 is CASKVGAESSYEQYF. The CDR3 DNA reads TGTGCCAGCAAGGTCGGGGCGGAGAGCTCCTACGAGCAGTACTTC. Full variable domain (outside the CDR3, taken from reference TRBV2 and TRBJ2-7): EPEVTQTPSHQVTQMGQEVILRCVPISNHLYFYWYRQILGQKVEFLVSFYNNEISEKSEIFDDQFSVERPDGSNFTLKIRSTKLEDSAMYFCASKVGAESSYEQYFGPGTRLTVT.